This T cell receptor beta chain comes out of a study of T cells after yellow fever vaccination. In making TCR cDNA, 5'RACE template switching added a universal primer site and UMIs to it. Via MiXCR, TCRdb re-called the 5' RACE reads, giving one row per CDR3 protein. The data contain around 320,000 distinct CDR3 sequences, around 4.5% of them singletons. Study-level results: The booster response re-showed most primary clones: roughly 97% CD4, more than 70% CD8. The secondary T-cell response peaked on day 5, not day 15, but was weaker. Only a minor proportion of clonotypes was detected across both CD4 and CD8 compartments.

This clonotype was counted ten times or more. Its antigen is still unknown. The V and J ends lost 7 bases and 6 bases, in that order; junction bases with no gene match: 11. CDR1 SGHRS and CDR2 YFSETQ come from the germline V gene. The CDR3 runs to 15 residues. This receptor was obtained from a man younger than 30 who received the YFV17D yellow fever vaccine. This specimen consisted of PBMCs, obtained 15 days after the yellow fever booster vaccination. V usage is TRBV5-1 and J usage is TRBJ2-2; 8 bases agree with TRBD2. Written as DNA, the CDR3 is TGCGCCAGCTACAGAGCGGGGGTGATCCCCGGGGAGCTGTTTTTT. Translation gives CASYRAGVIPGELFF.